The subject of this entry is one T cell receptor beta chain. The data were taken from a study of blood T cells in healthy people across ages. Alongside a J-beta primer mix, a sample-barcoded 5' primer served in a second PCR lasting roughly 7 to 12 cycles. TCRdb reprocessed the 5' RACE reads with MiXCR, giving one entry per CDR3 protein. The data show around 990,000 distinct CDR3 sequences, with approximately 26% seen just once and around 0.75% held by the top ten. V was clipped by 4 bases and J by 5 bases, with 10 bases between them. The CDR3 extends over 13 amino acids. Per germline, CDR1 SGDLS and CDR2 YYNGEE. These data also formed part of another study, on T cells of mothers and their children.

The chain links TRBV9 to TRBJ1-5; D unclear. Sequencing used blood. This receptor was obtained from a girl aged 2 to 9 in good health. The CDR3 protein is CASSREEYQPQHF. In nucleotides, the CDR3 is TGTGCCAGCAGCCGGGAGGAGTATCAGCCCCAGCATTTT.